This is a list of T cell receptor beta chains from one sample in a study of blood T cell repertoires in COVID-19. The protocol was immunoSEQ multiplex PCR, while the TCRdb copy is restricted to in-frame clones and leaves out a portion. The table includes about 170,000 clones, approximately 90% detected once. Sequencing was done on a sample of peripheral blood. The receptors come from a man aged 50 to 59 who had recovered from COVID-19. CDR3s include the opening cysteine and the closing phenylalanine or tryptophan. The D gene is left open where the match is weak. Rows give clone size only sometimes, using once, few, many, or a class for an expanded clone.

clone_size	v_call	d_call	j_call	cdr3_nt	cdr3_aa
-	TRBV14	-	TRBJ1-1	TGTGCCAGCAGCCAAATCACAGGGCGAGCTTTCTTT	CASSQITGRAFF
-	TRBV7-2	TRBD1	TRBJ1-3	TGTGCCAGCGGGACAGGGAATGGAAACACCATATATTTT	CASGTGNGNTIYF
-	TRBV11-2	TRBD1	TRBJ1-2	TGTGCCAGCAGCTTGGAGGGGGCCACCCGCTATGGCTACACCTTC	CASSLEGATRYGYTF
-	TRBV5-1	TRBD2	TRBJ2-3	TGCGCCAGCAGCTTCCTAGCGGGAGGGGGCACAGATACGCAGTATTTT	CASSFLAGGGTDTQYF
few	TRBV27	-	TRBJ2-7	TGTGCCAGCAGTAGAACAGGGTCAAGCTACGAGCAGTACTTC	CASSRTGSSYEQYF
-	TRBV9	-	TRBJ1-1	TGTGCCAGCAGCGTAGGCGGCCAAATGAACACTGAAGCTTTCTTT	CASSVGGQMNTEAFF
few	TRBV6-5	TRBD1	TRBJ2-7	TGTGCCAGCCAAGACAGGGTAACCTACGAGCAGTACTTC	CASQDRVTYEQYF
-	TRBV7-3	TRBD2	TRBJ2-5	TGTGCCAGCAGTCCCGCGGGGGGGGACTGGAACCAAGAGACCCAGTACTTC	CASSPAGGDWNQETQYF
-	TRBV6-2/TRBV6-3	-	TRBJ2-2	TGTGCCAGCAGTTACGGAACAGTGAACACCGGGGAGCTGTTTTTT	CASSYGTVNTGELFF
once	TRBV4-2	TRBD2	TRBJ2-5	TGTGCCAGCAGCCAGACTAGCGGGGGGGCTCAGACCCAGTACTTC	CASSQTSGGAQTQYF
-	TRBV5-1	-	TRBJ1-1	TGCGCCAGCAGCCCTGGAGGGACGGAGGATACTGAAGCTTTCTTT	CASSPGGTEDTEAFF
-	TRBV19	TRBD1	TRBJ1-2	TGTGCCAGTAGTATCCCGGACAGGGTCGGCTACACCTTC	CASSIPDRVGYTF
few	TRBV6-2/TRBV6-3	TRBD2	TRBJ2-7	TGTGCCAGCAGTTACCGAGGGGAGGGGTTCCACGAGCAGTACTTC	CASSYRGEGFHEQYF
-	TRBV7-3	-	TRBJ2-5	TGTGCCAGCAGCCGCGATGGGCAGGGTGCTGGAGAGACCCAGTACTTC	CASSRDGQGAGETQYF
-	TRBV2	-	TRBJ2-2	TGTGCCAGCAGTGATTATAACACCGGGGAGCTGTTTTTT	CASSDYNTGELFF
-	TRBV10-3	TRBD1	TRBJ2-2	TGTGCCATCAGGACGCAGGGGGCTGTCAGCGGGGAGCTGTTTTTT	CAIRTQGAVSGELFF
-	TRBV11-2	TRBD2	TRBJ2-1	TGTGCCAGCAGCTCCCCGGGACTAGCGGGAGGGGGGGTGCATGAGCAGTTCTTC	CASSSPGLAGGGVHEQFF